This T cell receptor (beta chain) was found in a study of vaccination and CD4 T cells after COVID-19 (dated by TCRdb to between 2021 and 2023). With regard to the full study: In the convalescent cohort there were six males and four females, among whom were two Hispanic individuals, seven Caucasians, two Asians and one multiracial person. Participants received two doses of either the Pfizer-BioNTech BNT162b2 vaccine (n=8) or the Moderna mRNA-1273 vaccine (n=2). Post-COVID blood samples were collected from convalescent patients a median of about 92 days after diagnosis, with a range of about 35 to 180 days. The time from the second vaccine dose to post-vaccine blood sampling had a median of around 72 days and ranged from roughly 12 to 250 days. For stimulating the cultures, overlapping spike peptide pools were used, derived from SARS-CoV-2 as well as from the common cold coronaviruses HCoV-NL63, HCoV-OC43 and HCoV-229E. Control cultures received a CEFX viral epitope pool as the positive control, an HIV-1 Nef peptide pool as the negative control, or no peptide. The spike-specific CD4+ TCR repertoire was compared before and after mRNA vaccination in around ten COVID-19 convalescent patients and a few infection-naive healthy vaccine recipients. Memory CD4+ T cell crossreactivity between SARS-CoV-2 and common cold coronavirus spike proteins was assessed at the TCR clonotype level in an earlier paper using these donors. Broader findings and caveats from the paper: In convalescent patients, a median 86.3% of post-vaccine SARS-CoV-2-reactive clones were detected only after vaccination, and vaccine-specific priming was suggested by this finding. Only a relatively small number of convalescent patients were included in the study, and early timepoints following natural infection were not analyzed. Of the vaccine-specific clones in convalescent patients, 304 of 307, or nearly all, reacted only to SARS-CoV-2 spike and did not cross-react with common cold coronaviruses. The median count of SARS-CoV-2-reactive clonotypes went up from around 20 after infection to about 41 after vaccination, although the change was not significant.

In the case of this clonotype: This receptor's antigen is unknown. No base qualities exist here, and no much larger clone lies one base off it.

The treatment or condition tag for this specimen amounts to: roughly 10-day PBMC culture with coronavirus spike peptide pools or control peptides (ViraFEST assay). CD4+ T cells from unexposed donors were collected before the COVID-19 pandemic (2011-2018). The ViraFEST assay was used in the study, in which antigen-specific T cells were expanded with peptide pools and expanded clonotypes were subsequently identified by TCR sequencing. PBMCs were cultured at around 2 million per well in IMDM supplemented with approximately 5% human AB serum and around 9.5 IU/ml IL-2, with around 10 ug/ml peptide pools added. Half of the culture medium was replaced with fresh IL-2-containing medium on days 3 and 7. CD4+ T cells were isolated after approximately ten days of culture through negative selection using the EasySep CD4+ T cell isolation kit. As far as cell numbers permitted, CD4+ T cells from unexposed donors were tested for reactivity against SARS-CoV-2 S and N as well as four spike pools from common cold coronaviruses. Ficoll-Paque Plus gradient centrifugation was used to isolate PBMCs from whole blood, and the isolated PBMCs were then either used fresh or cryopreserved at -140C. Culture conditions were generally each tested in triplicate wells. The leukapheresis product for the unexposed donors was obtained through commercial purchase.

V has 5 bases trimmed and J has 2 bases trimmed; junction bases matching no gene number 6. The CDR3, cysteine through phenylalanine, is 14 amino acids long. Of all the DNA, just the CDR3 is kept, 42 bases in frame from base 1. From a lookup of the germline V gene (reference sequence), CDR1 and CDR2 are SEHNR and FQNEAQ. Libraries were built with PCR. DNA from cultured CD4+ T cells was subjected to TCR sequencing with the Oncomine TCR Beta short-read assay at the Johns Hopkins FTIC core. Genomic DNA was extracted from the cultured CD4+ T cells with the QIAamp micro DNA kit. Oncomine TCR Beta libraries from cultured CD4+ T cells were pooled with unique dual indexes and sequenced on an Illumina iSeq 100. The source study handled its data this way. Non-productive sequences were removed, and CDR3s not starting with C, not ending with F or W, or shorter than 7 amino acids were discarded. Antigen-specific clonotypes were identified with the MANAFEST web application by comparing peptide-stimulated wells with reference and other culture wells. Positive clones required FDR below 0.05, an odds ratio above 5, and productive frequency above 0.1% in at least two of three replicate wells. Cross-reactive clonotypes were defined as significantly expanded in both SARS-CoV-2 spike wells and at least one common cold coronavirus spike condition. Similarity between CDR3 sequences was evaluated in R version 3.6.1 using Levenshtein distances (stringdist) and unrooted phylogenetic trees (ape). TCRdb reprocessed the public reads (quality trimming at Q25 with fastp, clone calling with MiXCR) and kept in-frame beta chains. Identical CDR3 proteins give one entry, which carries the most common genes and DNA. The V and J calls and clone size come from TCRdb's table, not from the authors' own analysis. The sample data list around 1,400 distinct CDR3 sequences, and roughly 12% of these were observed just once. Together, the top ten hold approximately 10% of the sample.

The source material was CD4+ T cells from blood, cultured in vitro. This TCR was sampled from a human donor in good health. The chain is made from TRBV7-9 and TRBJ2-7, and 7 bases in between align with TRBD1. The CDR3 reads CASSHRDRPYEQYF. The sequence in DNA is TGTGCCAGCAGCCACCGGGACAGACCCTACGAGCAGTACTTC.